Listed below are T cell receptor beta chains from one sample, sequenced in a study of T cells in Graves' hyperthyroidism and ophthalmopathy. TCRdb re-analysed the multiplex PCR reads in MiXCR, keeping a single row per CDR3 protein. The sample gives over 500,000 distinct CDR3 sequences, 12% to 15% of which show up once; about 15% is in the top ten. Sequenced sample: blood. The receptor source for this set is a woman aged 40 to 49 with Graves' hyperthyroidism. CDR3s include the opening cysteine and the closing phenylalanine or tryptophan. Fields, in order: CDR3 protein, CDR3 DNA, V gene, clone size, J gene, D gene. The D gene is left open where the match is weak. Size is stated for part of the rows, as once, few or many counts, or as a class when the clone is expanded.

CDR3aa: CASSGGGGTDTQYF
CDR3nt: TGTGCCAGTTCGGGCGGCGGAGGCACAGATACGCAGTATTTT
v_gene: TRBV3-1
abundance: many
j_gene: TRBJ2-3
d_gene: .

CDR3aa: CASTQRTGELFF
CDR3nt: TGTGCCAGCACTCAGCGGACCGGGGAGCTGTTTTTT
v_gene: TRBV6-1
abundance: few
j_gene: TRBJ2-2
d_gene: .

CDR3aa: CASSLRSDSYEQYF
CDR3nt: TGTGCCAGCAGCTTGAGAAGTGACTCCTACGAGCAGTACTTC
v_gene: TRBV9
abundance: .
j_gene: TRBJ2-7
d_gene: .

CDR3aa: CASSSSTPGGAGGSTDTQYF
CDR3nt: TGTGCCAGCAGCTCCTCCACCCCAGGGGGAGCGGGAGGTAGCACAGATACGCAGTATTTT
v_gene: TRBV13
abundance: many
j_gene: TRBJ2-3
d_gene: TRBD2

CDR3aa: CAWEAGGKGATQYF
CDR3nt: TGTGCCTGGGAAGCTGGGGGGAAGGGGGCAACGCAGTATTTT
v_gene: TRBV30
abundance: .
j_gene: TRBJ2-3
d_gene: .

CDR3aa: CSARVPRRQYNEQFF
CDR3nt: TGCAGTGCTAGAGTCCCGCGGCGACAATACAATGAGCAGTTCTTC
v_gene: TRBV20-1
abundance: many
j_gene: TRBJ2-1
d_gene: .

CDR3aa: CASSQDLAGGADTQYF
CDR3nt: TGCGCCAGCAGCCAAGATTTAGCGGGAGGGGCAGATACGCAGTATTTT
v_gene: TRBV4-1
abundance: .
j_gene: TRBJ2-3
d_gene: TRBD2

CDR3aa: CASLDVGTEAFF
CDR3nt: TGTGCCAGCCTTGATGTCGGCACTGAAGCTTTCTTT
v_gene: TRBV6-1
abundance: many
j_gene: TRBJ1-1
d_gene: .

CDR3aa: CSVEFSAYSYNEQFF
CDR3nt: TGCAGCGTTGAATTTTCAGCGTACTCCTACAATGAGCAGTTCTTC
v_gene: TRBV29-1
abundance: many
j_gene: TRBJ2-1
d_gene: .

CDR3aa: CASSPTGGVADTQYF
CDR3nt: TGTGCCAGCTCCCCGACAGGGGGCGTAGCAGATACGCAGTATTTT
v_gene: TRBV28
abundance: .
j_gene: TRBJ2-3
d_gene: TRBD1